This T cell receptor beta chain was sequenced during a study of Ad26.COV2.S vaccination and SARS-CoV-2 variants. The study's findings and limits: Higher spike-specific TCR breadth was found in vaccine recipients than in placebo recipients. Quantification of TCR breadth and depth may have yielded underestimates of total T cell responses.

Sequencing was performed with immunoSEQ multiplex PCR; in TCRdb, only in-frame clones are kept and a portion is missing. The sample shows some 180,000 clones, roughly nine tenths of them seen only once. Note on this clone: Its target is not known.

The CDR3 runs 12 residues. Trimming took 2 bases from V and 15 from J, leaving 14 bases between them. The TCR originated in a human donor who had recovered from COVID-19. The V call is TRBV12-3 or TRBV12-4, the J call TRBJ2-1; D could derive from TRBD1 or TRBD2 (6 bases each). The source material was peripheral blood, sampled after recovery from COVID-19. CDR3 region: CASSLTYGGRFF. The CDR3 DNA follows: TGTGCCAGCAGTTTAACATACGGGGGCCGGTTCTTC.